This T cell receptor (beta chain) was sequenced during a study of T cells after yellow fever vaccination. Turning to the study itself: Low-cell-number fractions were prepared with SMART-Seq v4 Ultra Low Input.

TCRdb reprocessed the 5' RACE reads via MiXCR and lists one record per CDR3 protein. The data show a few hundred thousand distinct CDR3 sequences, with under 15% seen just once and 3.2% held by the top ten. Findings and limits, study-wide: Only a minor proportion of clonotypes was detected across both CD4 and CD8 compartments. Subsequent booster samples again held most clones from primary vaccination (96% CD4, nearly 90% CD8).

V lost 6 bases, J lost 6 bases, and 14 bases lay in between. This CDR3 spans 12 amino acids. Per the germline V gene, CDR1 is DFQATT and CDR2 is SNEGSKA (reference sequence). Notes on this clonotype: The antigen is not known.

V usage is TRBV20-1 and J usage is TRBJ2-5; TRBD1 might be the D (5 bases). This specimen was CD4+ T cells sorted from PBMCs, taken 15 days after the yellow fever booster vaccination. This TCR was sampled from a man between 18 and 29 years old who received the YFV17D yellow fever vaccine. The CDR3 loop reads CSASSRGKTQYF. Here the CDR3 DNA reads TGCAGTGCCTCGAGTAGGGGAAAGACCCAGTACTTC.